This T cell receptor (beta chain) is from a study of T cells after yellow fever vaccination. Trimming took 3 bases from V and 2 from J, leaving 14 bases between them. The CDR3 has 15 amino acids. Per the germline V gene, CDR1 is LNHNV and CDR2 is YYDKDF (reference sequence). This clonotype was observed a few times. TCRdb independently ran MiXCR on the 5' RACE reads; one entry per CDR3 protein. The profile shows under 300,000 distinct CDR3 sequences, roughly 6.2% of them singletons. This TCR was recovered from a man in his thirties or forties who received the YFV17D yellow fever vaccine. The J gene is TRBJ2-7, the V gene TRBV15; tentative D call: TRBD2 (6 bases). Source: CD4+ T cells sorted from PBMCs, taken on the day of the yellow fever booster vaccination. The DNA for the CDR3 is TGTGCCACCAGCAGCTCGGGACTTGGGCCCTACGAGCAGTACTTC. This encodes CATSSSGLGPYEQYF.